These 24 T cell receptor beta chains originate from one sample sequenced in a study of shared clonotypes between healthy human individuals. Only in-frame clones appear in the TCRdb table, and some are missing; sequencing was by immunoSEQ multiplex PCR. The sample has around 2,100,000 clones; roughly 95% are singletons. Naive-designated CD8 cells lacked CD45RO, were positively enriched for CCR7, and omitted terminally differentiated effector memory CD45RA+ cells. Sequenced: naive CD8+ T cells sorted from blood. These receptors were collected from a man younger than 30 in good health.

The gene calls are TRBV2 and TRBJ1-1; a possible D gene is TRBD1 (5 bases). Trimming removed 3 bases at V and 6 bases at J, with 8 bases between. This CDR3 contains 12 residues. Germline CDR1 is SNHLY and CDR2 is FYNNEI. The CDR3 region is CASSDGGPEAFF. The CDR3, as DNA: TGTGCCAGCAGTGATGGGGGTCCTGAAGCTTTCTTT.

As to this clone: Distinct nucleotide sequences in the sample also encode this CDR3. The chain combines TRBV27 with TRBJ2-2; the match to TRBD2 covers 11 bases. Germline trimming cut 3 bases from V and 7 bases from J; bases unmatched to any gene: 4. The CDR3 covers 15 residues. Per the germline V gene, CDR1 is MNHEY and CDR2 is SMNVEV (reference sequence). In nucleotides, the CDR3 is TGTGCCAGCAGTTTTAGCGGGGGGGCCAACGGGGAGCTGTTTTTT. It specifies CASSFSGGANGELFF.

The V gene is TRBV27, the J gene TRBJ2-7; D is unresolved. The V end lost 3 bases, the J end lost 2 bases, and 8 bases lay between the germline ends. Germline-derived CDR1 and CDR2 are MNHEY and SMNVEV (reference sequence). CDR3 length: 13 residues. For the CDR3, the DNA is TGTGCCAGCAGTTTTGCGGAGCCCTACGAGCAGTACTTC. This gives the protein CASSFAEPYEQYF.

Points on this clone: In the same sample, other DNA sequences code for this CDR3. The V call is TRBV19, the J call TRBJ2-7; possibly TRBD2 for D (5 bases). The ends were cut back, 4 bases at V and 2 bases at J, with 9 bases in the middle. CDR1 LNHDA and CDR2 SQIVND come from the germline V gene (reference sequence). The CDR3 extends over 13 amino acids. CDR3 protein: CASSSGPAYEQYF. CDR3 nucleotides: TGTGCCAGTAGTAGCGGGCCAGCCTACGAGCAGTACTTC.

The rearrangement uses TRBV19 and TRBJ1-2; D remains unclear. The CDR3 has 14 residues. V lost 6 bases and J lost 2, with 13 bases in between. Germline CDR1 LNHDA, CDR2 SQIVND (reference sequence). DNA for the CDR3: TGTGCCAGTAGCCCACGGAATCCGAACTATGGCTACACCTTC. This codes for CASSPRNPNYGYTF. Looking up the rest from reference TRBV19 and TRBJ1-2 gives the full variable domain: DGGITQSPKYLFRKEGQNVTLSCEQNLNHDAMYWYRQDPGQGLRLIYYSQIVNDFQKGDIAEGYSVSREKKESFPLTVTSAQKNPTAFYLCASSPRNPNYGYTFGSGTRLTVV.

Concerning this clone: Other nucleotide sequences in the sample specify the same CDR3. The gene calls are TRBV27 and TRBJ2-1, with 13 positions matching TRBD2. Trimming removed 5 bases from V and 7 bases from J; junction bases left unmatched: 5. Germline CDR1 and CDR2: MNHEY and SMNVEV (reference sequence). This CDR3 is built from 15 residues. The CDR3 DNA reads TGTGCCAGCAGTCTGGGACTAGCGGGGAATAATGAGCAGTTCTTC. Its translation is CASSLGLAGNNEQFF.

This clone appeared a single time. The CDR3 loop is CASSFGEGTGNSGNTIYF. For the CDR3, the DNA is TGTGCCAGCAGCTTCGGTGAAGGGACAGGGAACTCTGGAAACACCATATATTTT. The genes are TRBV5-4 and TRBJ1-3; 9 nucleotides line up with TRBD1. V lost 2 bases, J lost 0 bases, and 9 bases stayed unmatched. CDR1 and CDR2 from the germline V gene are SGHNT and YYREEE (reference sequence). This CDR3 has 18 residues.

This chain links TRBV5-8 with TRBJ2-2; TRBD2 aligns across 7 bases. Germline CDR1 reads SGHTS; CDR2 reads YDEGEE. Trimming removed 4 bases from V and 4 bases from J; junction bases left unmatched: 7. The CDR3 extends over 15 amino acids. DNA of the CDR3: TGTGCCAGCAGCCCATCGGGGGGAGGCACCGGGGAGCTGTTTTTT. Protein product: CASSPSGGGTGELFF. Combining the CDR3 with reference TRBV5-8 and TRBJ2-2 gives the whole variable domain EAGVTQSPTHLIKTRGQQATLRCSPISGHTSVYWYQQALGLGLQFLLWYDEGEERNRGNFPPRFSGRQFPNYSSELNVNALELEDSALYLCASSPSGGGTGELFFGEGSRLTVL.

The rearrangement joins TRBV11-2 to TRBJ2-1; the D is unclear. Germline assignment: CDR1 SGHAT and CDR2 FQNNGV. The CDR3 loop spans 11 amino acids. Trimming removed 4 bases at V and 12 bases at J, with 10 bases between. The CDR3 reads CASSSPDGQFF. CDR3 bases: TGTGCCAGCAGCTCCCCGGATGGGCAGTTCTTC.

The gene calls are TRBV13 and TRBJ1-2; a weak D match, TRBD1 (6 bases). CDR3 length equals 16 residues. V lost 5 bases, J lost 7 bases, and 23 bases lay in between. CDR1 is PRHDT and CDR2 is FYEKMQ in the germline V gene (reference sequence). The CDR3 protein is CASSPVSDRTLSGYTF. Here the CDR3 DNA reads TGTGCCAGCAGCCCAGTCTCCGACAGGACCTTGAGTGGCTACACCTTC.

The V call is TRBV7-9, the J call TRBJ1-5; D not resolved. The CDR3 is made up of 14 amino acids. CDR1 is SEHNR, CDR2 FQNEAQ, per germline (reference sequence). Trimming removed 5 bases at V and 2 bases at J, with 10 bases between. This CDR3 reads CASSDLRGNQPQHF. CDR3 nucleotides: TGTGCCAGCAGCGACCTTAGGGGCAATCAGCCCCAGCATTTT.

This clone has just a few counts. This sequence joins TRBV6-6 and TRBJ1-5; D uncertain. V was clipped by 2 bases and J by 0 bases, with 5 bases between them. CDR1 is MNHNY and CDR2 is SVGAGI in the germline V gene (reference sequence). The CDR3 totals 14 residues. CDR3 sequence: CASSYRDSNQPQHF. Here the CDR3 DNA reads TGTGCCAGCAGTTACAGGGATAGCAATCAGCCCCAGCATTTT.

The chain is built from TRBV7-9 and TRBJ2-1; D gene unclear. CDR1 SEHNR and CDR2 FQNEAQ come from the germline V gene (reference sequence). The CDR3 consists of 14 residues. The V end was cut by 2 bases, the J end by 8 bases, with 13 bases between. The CDR3 is CASSLPLTPDEQFF. CDR3 nucleotides: TGTGCCAGCAGCTTACCTTTGACCCCGGATGAGCAGTTCTTC. Drawing the rest from reference TRBV7-9 and TRBJ2-1, the complete variable domain is DTGVSQNPRHKITKRGQNVTFRCDPISEHNRLYWYRQTLGQGPEFLTYFQNEAQLEKSRLLSDRFSAERPKGSFSTLEIQRTEQGDSAMYLCASSLPLTPDEQFFGPGTRLTVL.

The V gene is TRBV5-8, the J gene TRBJ2-7; D may be TRBD2 (6 bases). V dropped 4 bases and J dropped 3 bases, with 20 bases sitting between them. The CDR3 contains 16 residues. Germline loops: CDR1 SGHTS, CDR2 YDEGEE. Here the CDR3 reads CASSPVRDSPHYEQYF. The CDR3, as DNA: TGTGCCAGCAGCCCGGTCCGGGACTCCCCGCACTACGAGCAGTACTTC.

This chain links TRBV2 with TRBJ2-1; 8 bases line up with TRBD1. The CDR3 contains 19 residues. Trimming removed 1 base from V and 0 bases from J; junction bases left unmatched: 11. Germline loops: CDR1 SNHLY, CDR2 FYNNEI. The CDR3, as DNA: TGTGCCAGCAGTGAAGAGGGACAGGAGACAAAGTTCTCCTACAATGAGCAGTTCTTC. Its protein product is CASSEEGQETKFSYNEQFF.

The V call is TRBV7-8, the J call TRBJ2-7, with 14 bases lining up with TRBD2. The junction had 7 bases not matched to a gene; V was cut back by 5 bases and J by 1 base. Looked up from germline, CDR1 is SGHVS and CDR2 is FQNEAQ. This CDR3 region has 17 residues. The CDR3 DNA reads as TGTGCCAGCAGCCCCGGACTAGCGGGAGGCCAATCCTACGAGCAGTACTTC. Translating gives CASSPGLAGGQSYEQYF.

The rearrangement uses TRBV11-2 and TRBJ2-1; TRBD2 aligns across 8 bases. The CDR3 consists of 17 residues. Losses at the gene ends were 0 bases for V and 2 bases for J; bases not matched to a gene: 6. Germline CDR1 reads SGHAT; CDR2 reads FQNNGV. The CDR3 here is CASSLDGAGAPYNEQFF. CDR3 DNA sequence: TGTGCCAGCAGCTTAGACGGAGCGGGGGCCCCCTACAATGAGCAGTTCTTC.

This chain links TRBV5-4 with TRBJ1-2; 7 nucleotides match TRBD1. Germline V gene lookup returns CDR1 SGHNT and CDR2 YYREEE (reference sequence). The junction had 13 bases not matched to a gene; V was cut back by 4 bases and J by 4 bases. This CDR3 has 16 residues. In DNA form, the CDR3 reads TGTGCCAGCAGCGCAGCTACAGGGGACCTCGGCTATGGCTACACCTTC. Its translation: CASSAATGDLGYGYTF.

The chain links TRBV10-2 to TRBJ1-6, with 9 positions matching TRBD1. CDR1 is WSHSY, CDR2 SAAADI, per germline. This CDR3 is 14 amino acids long. The V and J ends lost 3 bases and 7 bases, in that order; junction bases with no gene match: 1. The CDR3 DNA sequence: TGCGCCAGCAGTGAAGGACAGGGGAATTCACCCCTCCACTTT. Its translation is CASSEGQGNSPLHF.

V is TRBV7-2 and J is TRBJ2-1; D unresolved. Germline V gene data show CDR1 as SGHTA and CDR2 as FQGNSA. This CDR3 is built from 13 residues. With 5 bases removed from V and 4 bases from J, the gap between germline ends came to 9 bases. The CDR3 is CASSPVGYNEQFF. The CDR3 DNA reads TGTGCCAGCAGCCCGGTGGGGTACAATGAGCAGTTCTTC. The full variable domain, in which reference TRBV7-2 and TRBJ2-1 provide the parts outside the CDR3, is GAGVSQSPSNKVTEKGKDVELRCDPISGHTALYWYRQSLGQGLEFLIYFQGNSAPDKSGLPSDRFSAERTGGSVSTLTIQRTQQEDSAVYLCASSPVGYNEQFFGPGTRLTVL.

This clone turned up a few times. CDR3 residues: CASSQDLMNTEAFF. The DNA of the CDR3 is TGCGCCAGCAGCCAAGATTTAATGAACACTGAAGCTTTCTTT. The chain employs TRBV4-3 and TRBJ1-1; unclear D gene. Germline CDR1 reads LGHNA; CDR2 reads YSLEER. This CDR3 is built from 14 residues. Trimming cost V 0 bases and J 0 bases, with 5 bases left between them.

Only one count was recorded for this clone. The sample holds other DNA sequences that translate to the same CDR3. V gene TRBV2 combines with J gene TRBJ2-1; TRBD2 aligns across 13 bases. The V segment lost 5 bases and the J segment 0 bases; nucleotides outside the gene matches: 1. This CDR3 comprises 16 residues. CDR1 and CDR2 (germline): SNHLY, FYNNEI. CDR3 coding DNA: TGTGCCAGCAGTTGGACTAGCGGGAGCTCCTACAATGAGCAGTTCTTC. Protein product: CASSWTSGSSYNEQFF.

The chain has TRBV18 and TRBJ1-3; D perhaps matches TRBD1 (5 bases). CDR3 length: 17 amino acids. The ends were cut back, 3 bases at V and 1 base at J, with 16 bases in the middle. Looked up from germline, CDR1 is KGHSH and CDR2 is LQKENI. The CDR3 protein is CASSPNRDPFSGNTIYF. CDR3 in DNA: TGTGCCAGCTCACCGAACCGGGACCCCTTTTCTGGAAACACCATATATTTT.

The rearrangement links TRBV30 to TRBJ1-5; TRBD1 might be the D (6 bases). V was trimmed by 0 bases and J by 4 bases, leaving 10 bases between them. CDR1 and CDR2 (germline): GTSNPN, SVGIG (reference sequence). CDR3 size: 14 residues. The CDR3 DNA reads TGTGCCTGGAGTGTAGGGACATTAAATCAGCCCCAGCATTTT. Translation gives CAWSVGTLNQPQHF.